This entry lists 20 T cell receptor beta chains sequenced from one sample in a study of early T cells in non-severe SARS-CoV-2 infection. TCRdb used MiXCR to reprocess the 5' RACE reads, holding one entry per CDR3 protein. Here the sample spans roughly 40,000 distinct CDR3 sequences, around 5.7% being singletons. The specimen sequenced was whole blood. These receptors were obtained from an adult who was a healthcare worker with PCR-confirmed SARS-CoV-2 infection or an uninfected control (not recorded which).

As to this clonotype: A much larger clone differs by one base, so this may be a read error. CDR3 DNA: TGTGTCACCCAATCGCAGGGGGACAATGAGCAGTTCTTC. Translated, it gives CVTQSQGDNEQFF. V usage is TRBV28 and J usage is TRBJ2-1, with 7 positions matching TRBD1. Germline lookup yields CDR1 MDHEN and CDR2 SYDVKM. The CDR3 length is 13 residues.

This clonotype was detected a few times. CDR3 residues: CASSERAGGYNEQFF. CDR3 nucleotides: TGTGCCAGCAGTGAACGGGCGGGGGGCTACAATGAGCAGTTCTTC. The chain has TRBV6-1 and TRBJ2-1; 8 nucleotides align to TRBD2. The germline CDR1 and CDR2 sequences are MNHNS and SASEGT. The CDR3 has 15 amino acids. The V and J ends lost 2 bases and 3 bases, in that order; junction bases with no gene match: 3.

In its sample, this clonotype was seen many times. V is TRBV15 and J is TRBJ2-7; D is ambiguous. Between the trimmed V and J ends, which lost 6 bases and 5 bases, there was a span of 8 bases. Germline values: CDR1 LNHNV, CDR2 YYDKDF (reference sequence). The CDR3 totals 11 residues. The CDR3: CATSVGNEQYF. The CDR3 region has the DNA TGTGCCACCAGTGTAGGGAACGAGCAGTACTTC. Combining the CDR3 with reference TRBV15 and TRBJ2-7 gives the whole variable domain DAMVIQNPRYQVTQFGKPVTLSCSQTLNHNVMYWYQQKSSQAPKLLFHYYDKDFNNEADTPDNFQSRRPNTSFCFLDIRSPGLGDTAMYLCATSVGNEQYFGPGTRLTVT.

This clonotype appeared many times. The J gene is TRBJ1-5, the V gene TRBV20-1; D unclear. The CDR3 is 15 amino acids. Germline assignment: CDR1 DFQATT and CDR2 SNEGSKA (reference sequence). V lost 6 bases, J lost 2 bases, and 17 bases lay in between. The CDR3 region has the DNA TGCAGTGCGCAGAAATCAGAGGGTGGCAATCAGCCCCAGCATTTT. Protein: CSAQKSEGGNQPQHF.

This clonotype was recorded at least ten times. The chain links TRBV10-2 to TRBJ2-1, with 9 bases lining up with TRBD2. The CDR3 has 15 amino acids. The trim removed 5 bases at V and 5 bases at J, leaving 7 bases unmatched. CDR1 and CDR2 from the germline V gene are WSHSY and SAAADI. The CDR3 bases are TGCGCCAGCAGTCCGGGACTAGCAATCCACAATGAGCAGTTCTTC. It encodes CASSPGLAIHNEQFF.

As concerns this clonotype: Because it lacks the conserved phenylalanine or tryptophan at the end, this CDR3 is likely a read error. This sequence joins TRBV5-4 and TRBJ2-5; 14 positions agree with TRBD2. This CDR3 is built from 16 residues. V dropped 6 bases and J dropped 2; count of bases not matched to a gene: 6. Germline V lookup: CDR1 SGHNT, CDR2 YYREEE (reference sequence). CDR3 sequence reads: CASTLGLAGEQETQYS. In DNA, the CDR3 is TGTGCCAGCACCCTGGGACTAGCGGGGGAACAAGAGACCCAGTACTCC.

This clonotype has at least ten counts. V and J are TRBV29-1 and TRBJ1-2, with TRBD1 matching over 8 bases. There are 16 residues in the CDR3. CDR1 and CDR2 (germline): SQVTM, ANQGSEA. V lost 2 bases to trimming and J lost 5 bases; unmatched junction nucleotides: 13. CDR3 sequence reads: CSVELRRQGAWYGYTF. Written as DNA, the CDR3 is TGCAGCGTTGAACTCAGGAGGCAGGGGGCCTGGTATGGCTACACCTTC.

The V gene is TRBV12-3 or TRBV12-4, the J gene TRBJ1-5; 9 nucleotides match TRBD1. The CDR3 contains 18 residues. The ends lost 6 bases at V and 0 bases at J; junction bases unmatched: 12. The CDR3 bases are TGTGCCAGCAGGTGGGGACAGGGCTCGTTTTATAGCAATCAGCCCCAGCATTTT. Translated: CASRWGQGSFYSNQPQHF.

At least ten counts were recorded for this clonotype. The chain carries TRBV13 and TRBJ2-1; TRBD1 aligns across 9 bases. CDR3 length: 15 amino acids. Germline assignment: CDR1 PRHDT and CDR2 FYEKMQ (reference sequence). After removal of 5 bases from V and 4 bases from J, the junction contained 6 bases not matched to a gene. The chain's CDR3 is CASSTTGGRYNEQFF. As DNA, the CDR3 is TGTGCCAGCAGCACTACAGGGGGCAGGTACAATGAGCAGTTCTTC.

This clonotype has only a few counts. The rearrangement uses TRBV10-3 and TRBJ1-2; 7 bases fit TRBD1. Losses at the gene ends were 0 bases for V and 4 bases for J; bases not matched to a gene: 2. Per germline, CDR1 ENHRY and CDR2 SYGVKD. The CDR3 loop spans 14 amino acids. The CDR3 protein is CAISESGTVYGYTF. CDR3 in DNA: TGTGCCATCAGTGAGTCAGGGACAGTCTATGGCTACACCTTC.

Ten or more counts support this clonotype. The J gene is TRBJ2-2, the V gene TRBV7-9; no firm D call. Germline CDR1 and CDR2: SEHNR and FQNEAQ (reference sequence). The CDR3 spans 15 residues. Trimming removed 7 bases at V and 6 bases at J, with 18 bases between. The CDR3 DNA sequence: TGTGCCAGCAACACTCAAACACGGGTCCCCGGGGAGCTGTTTTTT. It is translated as CASNTQTRVPGELFF.

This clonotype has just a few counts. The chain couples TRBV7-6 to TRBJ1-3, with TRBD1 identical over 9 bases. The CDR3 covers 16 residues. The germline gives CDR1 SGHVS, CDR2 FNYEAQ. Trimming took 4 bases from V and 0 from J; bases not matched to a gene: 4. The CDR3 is CASSSGQGLSGNTIYF. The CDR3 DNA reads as TGTGCCAGCAGCTCGGGACAGGGCCTCTCTGGAAACACCATATATTTT.

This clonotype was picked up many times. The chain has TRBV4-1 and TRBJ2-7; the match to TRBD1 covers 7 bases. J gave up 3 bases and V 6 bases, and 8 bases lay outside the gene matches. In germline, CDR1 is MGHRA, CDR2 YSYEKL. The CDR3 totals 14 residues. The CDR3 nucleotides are TGCGCCAGCAGACTCTCGGACAGGAGCTACGAGCAGTACTTC. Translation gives CASRLSDRSYEQYF.

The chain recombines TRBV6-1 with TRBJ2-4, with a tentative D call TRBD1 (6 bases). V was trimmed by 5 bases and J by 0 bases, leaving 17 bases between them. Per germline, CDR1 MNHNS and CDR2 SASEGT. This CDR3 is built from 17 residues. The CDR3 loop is CASSLRGQTLAKNIQYF. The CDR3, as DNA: TGTGCCAGCAGTCTCCGGGGACAAACCCTAGCCAAAAACATTCAGTACTTC.

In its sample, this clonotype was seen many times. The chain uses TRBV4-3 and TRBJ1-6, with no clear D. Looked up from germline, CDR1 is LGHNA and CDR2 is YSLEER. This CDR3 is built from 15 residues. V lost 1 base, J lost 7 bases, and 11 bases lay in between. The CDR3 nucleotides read TGCGCCAGCAGCCAAGGGGAGGGAGAGAATTCACCCCTCCACTTT. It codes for CASSQGEGENSPLHF.

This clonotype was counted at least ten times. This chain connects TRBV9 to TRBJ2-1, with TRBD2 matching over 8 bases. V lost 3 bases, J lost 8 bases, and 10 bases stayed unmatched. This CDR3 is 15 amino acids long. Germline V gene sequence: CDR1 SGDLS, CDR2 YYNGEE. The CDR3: CASSAAGTRSDEQFF. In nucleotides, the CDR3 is TGTGCCAGCAGCGCCGCCGGGACTAGATCCGATGAGCAGTTCTTC.

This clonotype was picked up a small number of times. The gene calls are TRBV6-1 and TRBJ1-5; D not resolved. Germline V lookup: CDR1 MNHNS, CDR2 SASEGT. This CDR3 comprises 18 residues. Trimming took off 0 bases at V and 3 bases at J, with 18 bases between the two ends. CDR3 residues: CASSEAIRGLGFNQPQHF. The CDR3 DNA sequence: TGTGCCAGCAGTGAAGCGATTAGAGGGTTAGGCTTCAATCAGCCCCAGCATTTT.

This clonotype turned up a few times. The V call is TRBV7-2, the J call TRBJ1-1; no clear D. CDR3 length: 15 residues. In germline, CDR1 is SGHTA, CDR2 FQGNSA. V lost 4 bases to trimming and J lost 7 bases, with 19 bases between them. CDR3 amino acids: CASSSSRGRTNEAFF. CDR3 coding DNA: TGTGCCAGCAGCTCCTCCCGAGGCAGAACCAATGAAGCTTTCTTT.

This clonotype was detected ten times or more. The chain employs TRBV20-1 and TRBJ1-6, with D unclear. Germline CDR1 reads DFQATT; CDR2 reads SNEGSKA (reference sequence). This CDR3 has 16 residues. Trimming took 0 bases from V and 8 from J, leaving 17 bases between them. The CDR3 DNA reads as TGCAGTGCTAGAGATCATCGTGGAGGGCCCTATTCACCCCTCCACTTT. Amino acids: CSARDHRGGPYSPLHF.

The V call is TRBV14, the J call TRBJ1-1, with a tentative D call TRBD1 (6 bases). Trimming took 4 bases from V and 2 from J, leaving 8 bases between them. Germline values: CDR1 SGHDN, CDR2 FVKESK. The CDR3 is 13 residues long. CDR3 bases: TGTGCCAGCAGCCGACAGGTAAACACTGAAGCTTTCTTT. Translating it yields CASSRQVNTEAFF.